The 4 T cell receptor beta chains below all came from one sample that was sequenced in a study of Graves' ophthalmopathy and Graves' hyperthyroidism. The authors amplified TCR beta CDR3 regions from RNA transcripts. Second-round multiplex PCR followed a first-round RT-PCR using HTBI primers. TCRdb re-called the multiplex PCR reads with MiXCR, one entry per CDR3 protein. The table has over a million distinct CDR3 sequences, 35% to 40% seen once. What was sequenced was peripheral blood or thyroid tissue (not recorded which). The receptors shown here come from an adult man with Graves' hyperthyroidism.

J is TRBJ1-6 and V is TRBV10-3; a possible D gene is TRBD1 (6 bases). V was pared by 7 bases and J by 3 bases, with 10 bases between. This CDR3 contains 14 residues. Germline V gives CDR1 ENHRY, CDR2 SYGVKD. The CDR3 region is CAIKPGHYNSPLHF. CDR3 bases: TGTGCCATCAAGCCGGGACACTATAATTCACCCCTCCACTTT.

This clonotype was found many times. The CDR3 bases are TGCAGCGTTGGGACAGGGGGGCCATATCAGCCCCAGCATTTT. It is translated as CSVGTGGPYQPQHF. V is TRBV29-1 and J is TRBJ1-5; 10 bases align to TRBD1. The germline V gene has CDR1 SQVTM and CDR2 ANQGSEA. The CDR3 consists of 14 residues. V shed 4 bases, J shed 5 bases, and the junction held 5 bases outside the gene matches. The whole variable domain, filled in from reference TRBV29-1 and TRBJ1-5, reads SAVISQKPSRDICQRGTSLTIQCQVDSQVTMMFWYRQQPGQSLTLIATANQGSEATYESGFVIDKFPISRPNLTFSTLTVSNMSPEDSSIYLCSVGTGGPYQPQHFGDGTRLSIL.

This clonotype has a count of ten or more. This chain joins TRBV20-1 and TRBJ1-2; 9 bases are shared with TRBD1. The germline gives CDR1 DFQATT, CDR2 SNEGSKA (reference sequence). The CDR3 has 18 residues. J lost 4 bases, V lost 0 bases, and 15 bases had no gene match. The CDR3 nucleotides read TGCAGTGCTAGAGATGAGGGGACAGGGACCGTAATCGGCTATGGCTACACCTTC. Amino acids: CSARDEGTGTVIGYGYTF.

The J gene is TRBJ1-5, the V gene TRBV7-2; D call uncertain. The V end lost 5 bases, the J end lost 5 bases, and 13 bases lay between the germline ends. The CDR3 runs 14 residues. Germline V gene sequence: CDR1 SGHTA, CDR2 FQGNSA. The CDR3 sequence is CASSNDGGYQPQHF. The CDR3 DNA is TGTGCCAGCAGCAATGACGGAGGTTATCAGCCCCAGCATTTT.